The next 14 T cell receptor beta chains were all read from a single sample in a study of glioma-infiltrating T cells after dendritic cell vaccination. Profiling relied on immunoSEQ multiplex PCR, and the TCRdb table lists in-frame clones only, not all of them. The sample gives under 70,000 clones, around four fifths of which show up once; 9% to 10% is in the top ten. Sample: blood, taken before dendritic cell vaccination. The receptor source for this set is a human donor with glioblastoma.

In nucleotides, the CDR3 is TGCAGCGTTGAGGGACAGGGGGCCCACGAGCAGTACTTC. Translation: CSVEGQGAHEQYF. The V and J genes are TRBV29-1 and TRBJ2-7; 12 nucleotides match TRBD1. Germline V CDR1 and CDR2: SQVTM, ANQGSEA. The CDR3 consists of 13 residues. J lost 5 bases, V lost 3 bases, and 2 bases had no gene match.

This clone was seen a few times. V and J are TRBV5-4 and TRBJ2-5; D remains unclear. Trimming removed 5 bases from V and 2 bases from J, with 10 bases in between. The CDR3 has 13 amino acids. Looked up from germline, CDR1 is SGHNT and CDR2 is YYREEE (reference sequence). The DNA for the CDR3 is TGTGCCAGCAGACAATCACCTCAAGAGACCCAGTACTTC. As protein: CASRQSPQETQYF.

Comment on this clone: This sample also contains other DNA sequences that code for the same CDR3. The DNA of the CDR3 is TGTGCCAGCAGCCCCAGGGGGGACTCCTACGAGCAGTACTTC. This sequence encodes CASSPRGDSYEQYF. V and J are TRBV5-4 and TRBJ2-7; possible D gene TRBD1, 7 bases. Trimming took 4 bases from V and 0 from J, leaving 11 bases between them. Germline CDR1 reads SGHNT; CDR2 reads YYREEE (reference sequence). The length of the CDR3 is 14 residues.

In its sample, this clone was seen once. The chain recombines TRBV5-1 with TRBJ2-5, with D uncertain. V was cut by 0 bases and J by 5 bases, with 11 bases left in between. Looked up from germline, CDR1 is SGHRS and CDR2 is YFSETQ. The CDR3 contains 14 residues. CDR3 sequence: CASSLGPEAETQYF. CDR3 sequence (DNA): TGCGCCAGCAGCTTGGGACCAGAGGCGGAGACCCAGTACTTC.

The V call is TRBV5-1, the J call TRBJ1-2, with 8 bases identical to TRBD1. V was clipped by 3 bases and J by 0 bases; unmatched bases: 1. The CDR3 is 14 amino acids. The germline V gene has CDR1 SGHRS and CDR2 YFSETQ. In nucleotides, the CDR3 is TGCGCCAGCAGCTCACAGGGGGCTAACTATGGCTACACCTTC. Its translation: CASSSQGANYGYTF.

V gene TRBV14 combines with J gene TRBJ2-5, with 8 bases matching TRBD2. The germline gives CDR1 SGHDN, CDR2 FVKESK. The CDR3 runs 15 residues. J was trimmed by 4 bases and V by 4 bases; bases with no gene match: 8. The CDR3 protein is CASSPRSGGPETQYF. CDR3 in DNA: TGTGCCAGCAGCCCCCGCAGCGGGGGCCCAGAGACCCAGTACTTC.

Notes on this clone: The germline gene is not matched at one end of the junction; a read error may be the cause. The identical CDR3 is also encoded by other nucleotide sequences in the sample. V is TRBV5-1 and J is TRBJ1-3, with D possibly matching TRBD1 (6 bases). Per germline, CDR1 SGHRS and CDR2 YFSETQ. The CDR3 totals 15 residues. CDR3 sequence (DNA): TGCGCTAGCAGCCCCCGGGACAACTCTGGAAACACCATATATTTT. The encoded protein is CASSPRDNSGNTIYF. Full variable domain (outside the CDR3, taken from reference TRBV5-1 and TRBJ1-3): KAGVTQTPRYLIKTRGQQVTLSCSPISGHRSVSWYQQTPGQGLQFLFEYFSETQRNKGNFPGRFSGRQFSNSRSEMNVSTLELGDSALYLCASSPRDNSGNTIYFGEGSWLTVV.

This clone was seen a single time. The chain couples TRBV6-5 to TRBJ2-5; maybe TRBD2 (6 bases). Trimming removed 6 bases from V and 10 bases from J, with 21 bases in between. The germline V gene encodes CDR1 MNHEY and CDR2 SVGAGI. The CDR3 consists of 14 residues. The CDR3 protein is CASSWGVYDPYQYF. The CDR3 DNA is TGTGCCAGCAGCTGGGGGGTCTACGATCCATACCAGTACTTC.

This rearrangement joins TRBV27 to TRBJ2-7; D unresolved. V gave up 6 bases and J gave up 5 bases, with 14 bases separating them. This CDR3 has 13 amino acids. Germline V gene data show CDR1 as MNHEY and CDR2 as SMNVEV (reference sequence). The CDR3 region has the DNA TGTGCCAGCAGCTACGCGGTTCAGAACGAGCAGTACTTC. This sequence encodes CASSYAVQNEQYF.

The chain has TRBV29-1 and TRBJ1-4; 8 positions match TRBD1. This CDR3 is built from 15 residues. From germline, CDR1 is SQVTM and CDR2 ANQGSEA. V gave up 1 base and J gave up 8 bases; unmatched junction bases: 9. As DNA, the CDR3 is TGCAGCGTTGAAGTTGTTGGGACAGGAAACGAAAAACTGTTTTTT. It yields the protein CSVEVVGTGNEKLFF. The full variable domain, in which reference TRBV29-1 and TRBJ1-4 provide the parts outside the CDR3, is SAVISQKPSRDICQRGTSLTIQCQVDSQVTMMFWYRQQPGQSLTLIATANQGSEATYESGFVIDKFPISRPNLTFSTLTVSNMSPEDSSIYLCSVEVVGTGNEKLFFGSGTQLSVL.

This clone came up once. Here the CDR3 DNA reads TGTGCCAGCAGCCACGGGGGGAGCTCCACTGAAGCTTTCTTT. Amino acid sequence: CASSHGGSSTEAFF. The chain combines TRBV6-5 with TRBJ1-1; D is perhaps TRBD1 (5 bases). CDR1 and CDR2 (germline): MNHEY, SVGAGI. The CDR3 sequence is 14 residues long. Trimming took 6 bases from V and 4 from J, leaving 15 bases between them.

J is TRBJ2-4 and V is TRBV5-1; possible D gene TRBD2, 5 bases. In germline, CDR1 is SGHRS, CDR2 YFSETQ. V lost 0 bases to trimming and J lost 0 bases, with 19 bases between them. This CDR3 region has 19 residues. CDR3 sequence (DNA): TGCGCCAGCAGCTTGGGGGCGGGTGAGCCCCTTCTAGCCAAAAACATTCAGTACTTC. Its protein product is CASSLGAGEPLLAKNIQYF.

The CDR3 nucleotides are TGTGCCAGCTCACCACGGACTAGCGGGACCGGGGAGCTGTTTTTT. Encoded protein: CASSPRTSGTGELFF. The chain employs TRBV18 and TRBJ2-2, with 11 bases identical to TRBD2. V lost 1 base to trimming and J lost 5 bases; unmatched junction nucleotides: 0. The CDR3 spans 15 residues. From germline, CDR1 is KGHSH and CDR2 LQKENI.

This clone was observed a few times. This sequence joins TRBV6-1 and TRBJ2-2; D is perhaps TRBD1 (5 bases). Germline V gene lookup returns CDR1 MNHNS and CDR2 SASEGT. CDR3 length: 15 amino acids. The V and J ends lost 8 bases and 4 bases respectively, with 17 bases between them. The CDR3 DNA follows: TGTGCCAGCGGTTTTGGACACGATGCCACCGGGGAGCTGTTTTTT. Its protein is CASGFGHDATGELFF.